This TCR beta chain was captured in a study of response to subunit inactivated influenza vaccine. TCRdb itself ran the RT-PCR reads through MiXCR, one entry per CDR3 protein. Here the sample spans about 530,000 distinct CDR3 sequences, 13% being singletons. Study-wide results and caveats: After each seasonal influenza vaccination, few new T cells are recruited, the authors suggested.

CDR3 size: 15 residues. Germline CDR1 reads SGHTA; CDR2 reads FQGNSA. V was pared by 3 bases and J by 1 base, with 13 bases between. Comment on this clonotype: Its antigen is undetermined.

The clonotype originates from a man aged 50 or older who received an inactivated influenza vaccine. The chain links TRBV7-2 to TRBJ2-7; perhaps TRBD2 as D (5 bases). The sample here was PBMCs from blood, taken about 6 weeks after vaccination. CDR3 sequence: CASSLSGRGSYEQYF. CDR3 DNA sequence: TGTGCCAGCAGCTTGAGCGGAAGAGGGTCCTACGAGCAGTACTTC.